The sequence of this T cell receptor beta chain was determined in a study of cytotoxic CD8 clonotypes in ibrutinib-treated CLL listed by TCRdb under 2021. Describing the broader study: In this cohort, around 14 patients were treatment-naive and under 13 were relapsed/refractory, while under 18 had unmutated IGHV. Responses were partial in roughly 24 patients and complete in 2; after median approximately 5.5 years follow-up, approximately 15 stayed in remission and around 12 progressed. Longitudinal samples were available for about 30% of the 86 trial participants. Samples at response were collected after a median of 12 months of treatment, with a range of about 6 to 40 months. Samples averaged 255,043 productive templates and approximately 100,000 productive rearrangements. Cryopreserved peripheral blood mononuclear cells were obtained before treatment, at response, and at either sustained remission or disease progression. All remission and progressive disease samples were collected while patients were still receiving ibrutinib.

Read against the paper, the sample's time point label means: about eleven months on ibrutinib. For TCR beta library preparation, roughly 2 micrograms of genomic DNA were isolated from cryopreserved PBMCs. Longitudinal blood samples from CLL patients receiving ibrutinib monotherapy were subjected to high-throughput TCR beta sequencing. The patients were enrolled in a single-center, open-label phase 2 trial of ibrutinib monotherapy. The goal of deep resolution MiSeq sequencing was a depth between 1 in 1 million and 1 in 200,000 T cells, and coverage averaged 10x per clonotype. TCR beta libraries were generated with the immunoSEQ hsTCRB Kit. On the authors' methods: The data were analyzed with ImmunoSEQ Analyzer and ImmunoSEQ Data Assistant, and V, D and J gene assignments followed IMGT definitions. Clonality, which ranges from 0 to 1, was calculated by subtracting the normalized Shannon entropy of productive rearrangement frequencies from one. Only overrepresented clonotypes making up at least 0.05% of the repertoire of each patient were included in the public clonotype analysis. About a dozen age-matched healthy donor repertoires from immuneACCESS were used as controls for clonality. In its TCRdb copy, this immuneACCESS table keeps in-frame sequences only and misses some clones. Where compared with another copy, unresolved V genes explain less than half of these, and the others have no known cause. The DNA was the basis for D and trimming; V, J and clone size are from that table. The sample table lists some 80,000 clones, roughly 83% of them with a count of one. The top ten clones comprise 4.8% of the sample.

This clone was recorded once. What this receptor recognizes is not known. No clone much larger than this one lies a single base away; base qualities are absent. The paper as a whole reports these results and caveats: Baseline clonality was found to be higher than that of age-matched healthy donors and was strongly correlated with circulating CD8+ T-cell counts. Sampling times were not matched between patients in sustained remission and patients whose disease was progressing, and lymph node repertoires were not examined. At ibrutinib response clonality went up, during sustained remission it held steady, and at progression it dropped back toward baseline. Public clonotypes were rare and either shrank or stayed stable during treatment, and the rise in clonality at ibrutinib response reflected expansion of private clonotypes.

The germline V gene provides CDR1 MNHNS and CDR2 SASEGT. Unmatched junction bases come to 3, with V trimmed by 6 bases and J by 8 bases. The cysteine opens and the phenylalanine closes a CDR3 of 13 amino acids. CDR3 DNA is the only sequence kept; it has 39 bases, read in frame from the first base. This clonotype originated in a human donor with chronic lymphocytic leukemia. The chain is assembled from TRBV6-1 and TRBJ2-1; the junction holds 11 bases that match TRBD2. Source: PBMCs, taken after 12 months of ibrutinib treatment. The CDR3 here reads CASSTSGSHEQFF. The sequence in DNA is TGTGCCAGCAGCACTAGCGGGAGCCATGAGCAGTTCTTC.